This passage covers 7 T cell receptor beta chains from one sample sequenced in a study of cytomegalovirus exposure and HLA in healthy donors. PCR primers comprised 60 Vbeta and 13 Jbeta primers. The protocol was immunoSEQ multiplex PCR, while the TCRdb copy is restricted to in-frame clones and leaves out a portion. The sample has 120,000 or so clones, around three quarters seen once. The source material was PBMCs. Receptors were obtained from a man aged 25 to 40 in good health and CMV-seronegative.

The chain links TRBV19 to TRBJ1-4; 8 nucleotides agree with TRBD1. Germline CDR1 and CDR2: LNHDA and SQIVND (reference sequence). V trimming: 4 bases; J trimming: 4 bases; junction bases outside the gene matches: 5. This CDR3 spans 15 amino acids. CDR3 bases: TGTGCCAGTAGTACCCCCGGACAGGGTAATGAAAAACTGTTTTTT. This sequence encodes CASSTPGQGNEKLFF.

As concerns this clone: At one of its ends the junction is not consistent with the germline gene, which may arise from a read error. The J gene is TRBJ1-5, the V gene TRBV19; TRBD1 is a possible D gene (5 bases). CDR3 length: 13 residues. In germline, CDR1 is LNHDA, CDR2 SQIVND (reference sequence). The CDR3 spells CAGSNFRGLPQHF. CDR3 bases: TGTGCCGGTAGTAATTTTAGGGGTTTGCCCCAGCATTTT.

This clone showed up just a few times. The V gene is TRBV7-2, the J gene TRBJ1-3; D is perhaps TRBD1 (6 bases). Germline V lookup: CDR1 SGHTA, CDR2 FQGNSA. V lost 7 bases and J lost 0, with 13 bases in between. This CDR3 has 15 residues. The CDR3, as DNA: TGTGCCAGCAACCAGGGGATCACCTCTGGAAACACCATATATTTT. It encodes CASNQGITSGNTIYF.

The chain is built from TRBV4-1 and TRBJ2-5; 7 positions agree with TRBD1. Germline CDR1 MGHRA, CDR2 YSYEKL. This CDR3 is 17 amino acids long. The trim removed 4 bases at V and 3 bases at J, leaving 14 bases unmatched. The CDR3 sequence: CASSPIRDSKLKETQYF. The CDR3, as DNA: TGCGCCAGCAGCCCGATACGGGACAGTAAACTGAAAGAGACCCAGTACTTC.

The genes are TRBV7-2 and TRBJ1-2; D is unresolved. The V gene lost 6 bases and the J gene lost 8 bases, with 19 bases spanning the gap. CDR1 SGHTA and CDR2 FQGNSA come from the germline V gene. This CDR3 contains 14 residues. This chain's CDR3 is CASSSHDLGGGYTF. For the CDR3, the DNA is TGTGCCAGCAGTTCCCACGACTTAGGCGGGGGCTACACCTTC. Full variable domain (outside the CDR3, taken from reference TRBV7-2 and TRBJ1-2): GAGVSQSPSNKVTEKGKDVELRCDPISGHTALYWYRQSLGQGLEFLIYFQGNSAPDKSGLPSDRFSAERTGGSVSTLTIQRTQQEDSAVYLCASSSHDLGGGYTFGSGTRLTVV.

The V call is TRBV30, the J call TRBJ1-1; TRBD1 might be the D (5 bases). Deletions cut 3 bases from V and 0 bases from J, with 11 bases between. The germline gives CDR1 GTSNPN, CDR2 SVGIG (reference sequence). This CDR3 contains 14 residues. The CDR3 spells CAWRVAGLNTEAFF. The CDR3 coding sequence is TGTGCCTGGAGAGTAGCAGGGCTGAACACTGAAGCTTTCTTT.

This chain connects TRBV7-8 to TRBJ1-1; D is possibly TRBD1 (6 bases). V was cut by 5 bases and J by 1 base, with 11 bases left in between. Per the germline V gene, CDR1 is SGHVS and CDR2 is FQNEAQ. The CDR3 totals 14 residues. The CDR3: CASSRQAGNTEAFF. The CDR3 coding sequence is TGTGCCAGCAGCAGACAGGCGGGGAACACTGAAGCTTTCTTT.